The rows below give T cell receptor beta chains drawn from one sample of a study of identical twins. TCRdb processed the 5' RACE reads anew with MiXCR; each CDR3 protein has one entry. This table has under 350,000 distinct CDR3 sequences, 7.5% to 9.5% appearing once. Another study also made use of these data, one on yellow fever vaccine responses in identical twins.

Specimen: CD8+ T cells sorted from blood. The origin of the receptors is a woman between 18 and 30 years old in good health. Both conserved end residues are part of each CDR3. D genes are given only for firm matches. Clone size is given for some rows only: seen once, a few or many times, or a class if the clone is expanded.

clone size,D gene,CDR3 length,J gene,V gene,CDR3 DNA,CDR3 protein
many,TRBD2,15,TRBJ2-3,TRBV4-3,TGCGCCAGCAGCCCCGGCGAGCGGGAGACAGATACGCAGTATTTT,CASSPGERETDTQYF
NA,NA,15,TRBJ1-2,TRBV12-3/TRBV12-4,TGTGCCAGCAGTTCGCCTCCCAGGGAGGTAAATGGCTACACCTTC,CASSSPPREVNGYTF
many,NA,13,TRBJ2-3,TRBV7-3,TGTGCCAGCAGCTTAACAGATTCAGATACGCAGTATTTT,CASSLTDSDTQYF
NA,TRBD1,16,TRBJ2-2,TRBV5-1,TGCGCCAGCAGCTCATGGGACAGGGGGCCAACCGGGGAGCTGTTTTTT,CASSSWDRGPTGELFF
NA,NA,14,TRBJ2-7,TRBV28,TGTGCCAGCAGTCCAACCGGGGGTGTGCTCGAGCAGTACTTC,CASSPTGGVLEQYF
NA,NA,14,TRBJ2-1,TRBV6-2/TRBV6-3,TGTGCCAGCACCCCAGGGGGGTATTACAATGAGCAGTTCTTC,CASTPGGYYNEQFF
few,TRBD2,16,TRBJ2-1,TRBV27,TGTGCCAGCAGCATACTAGCGGGAGTCTCCTACAATGAGCAGTTCTTC,CASSILAGVSYNEQFF
NA,NA,15,TRBJ2-4,TRBV2,NA,CATRPFGPGKNIQYF
NA,TRBD1,15,TRBJ2-3,TRBV10-3,TGTGCCATCAGTGAAATAGGGGGCGAGGCAGATACGCAGTATTTT,CAISEIGGEADTQYF
few,NA,14,TRBJ2-5,TRBV29-1,TGCAGCGTTGCGGGACAACAACTGCAAGAGACCCAGTACTTC,CSVAGQQLQETQYF
few,NA,14,TRBJ1-5,TRBV5-1,TGCGCCAGCAGCCCGGACGGGGGCAATCAGCCCCAGCATTTT,CASSPDGGNQPQHF
few,NA,13,TRBJ2-3,TRBV6-2/TRBV6-3,TGTGCCAGCAGCAGGGGGGCCACAGATACGCAGTATTTT,CASSRGATDTQYF
NA,TRBD1,12,TRBJ2-1,TRBV29-1,TGCAGCCTTCGGACAGGGTACAATGAGCAGTTCTTC,CSLRTGYNEQFF
NA,NA,12,TRBJ2-7,TRBV7-9,TGTGCCAGCAGCCTTCCCTCCTACGAGCAGAACTTC,CASSLPSYEQNF
few,NA,16,TRBJ1-5,TRBV12-3/TRBV12-4,TGTGCCAGCAGTTTATTAGGCGGGGAAATGGGTCAGCCCCAGCATTTT,CASSLLGGEMGQPQHF
NA,NA,14,TRBJ2-1,TRBV25-1,TGTGCCAGCAGTCGAAGGCAGGTCAGTGATGAGCAGTTCTTC,CASSRRQVSDEQFF
NA,NA,12,TRBJ2-1,TRBV6-5,TGTGCCAGCCTAGGGGGAGGCAATGAGCAGTTCTTC,CASLGGGNEQFF
few,TRBD1,13,TRBJ1-6,TRBV6-5,TGTGCCAGCAGTTACGGGACAGCCTCACCCCTCCACTTT,CASSYGTASPLHF
few,TRBD1,14,TRBJ2-7,TRBV14,TGTGCCAGCAGCCAAGAAGGGGGCCCCTACGAGCAGTACTTC,CASSQEGGPYEQYF
NA,TRBD2,14,TRBJ2-1,TRBV30,TGTGCCTGGAGTGCCCAGCGGGAGACCGATGAGCAGTTCTTC,CAWSAQRETDEQFF
many,NA,14,TRBJ1-5,TRBV7-9,TGTGCCAGCAGCTTTTCTGGGGGCAATCAGCCCCAGCATTTT,CASSFSGGNQPQHF
NA,NA,13,TRBJ1-6,TRBV13,TGTGCCAGCAGTCCAGGGAGAAATTCACCCCTCCACTTT,CASSPGRNSPLHF
NA,TRBD2,16,TRBJ2-1,TRBV11-2,TGTGCCAGCAGCTTAGGTGGGGGGACTAGCGGGGATGAGCAGTTCTTC,CASSLGGGTSGDEQFF
NA,NA,13,TRBJ2-7,TRBV7-8,TGTGCCAGCCGACAGAGATCCTCCTACGAGCAGTACTTC,CASRQRSSYEQYF
few,TRBD1,13,TRBJ1-2,TRBV6-5,TGTGCCAGCAGTTTGGACAGGGCGAGTGGCTACACCTTC,CASSLDRASGYTF
many,NA,16,TRBJ2-2,TRBV12-3/TRBV12-4,TGTGCCAGCAGTGCCCACAGGGTTGCGAACACCGGGGAGCTGTTTTTT,CASSAHRVANTGELFF
few,NA,14,TRBJ2-2,TRBV29-1,TGCAGCGCCCGACGTCCGCCCGACACCGGGGAGCTGTTTTTT,CSARRPPDTGELFF
NA,TRBD2,14,TRBJ2-1,TRBV4-2,TGTGCCAGCAGCCTAACTATAGCGGGCAATGAGCAGTTCTTC,CASSLTIAGNEQFF
NA,NA,11,TRBJ2-3,TRBV19,TGCCGCCTCGTGGGCACAGATACGCAGTATTTT,CRLVGTDTQYF
NA,TRBD1,14,TRBJ2-7,TRBV12-3/TRBV12-4,TGTGCCAGCAGCAGTACAGGGGACCCTGGGGAGCAGTACTTC,CASSSTGDPGEQYF
few,TRBD1,14,TRBJ2-7,TRBV20-1,TGCAGTACCCAAACGACGGGACAGGGTGGCGAGCAGTACTTC,CSTQTTGQGGEQYF
many,TRBD2,14,TRBJ2-7,TRBV7-9,TGTGCCAGCAGTCCCCCGGGCGGGAGCAACGAGCAGTACTTC,CASSPPGGSNEQYF
NA,TRBD2,14,TRBJ2-1,TRBV7-8,TGTGCCAGCACCCAGGGAGGGCCCTACAATGAGCAGTTCTTC,CASTQGGPYNEQFF
many,TRBD1,19,TRBJ2-2,TRBV9,TGTGCCAGCAGCGTATTCGGACGACCCGGGACAGGGGGACCCGGGGAGCTGTTTTTT,CASSVFGRPGTGGPGELFF
few,NA,14,TRBJ2-3,TRBV7-9,TGTGCCAGCAGCACCGGCATCGGTGCAGATACGCAGTATTTT,CASSTGIGADTQYF
NA,NA,14,TRBJ2-7,TRBV7-8,TGTGCCAGCAGCTTAGCGTTATTGACCTACGAGCAGTACTTC,CASSLALLTYEQYF
many,NA,16,TRBJ2-2,TRBV12-3/TRBV12-4,TGTGCCAGCAGTTCTCACGACTCCCCGAGGGCCGGGGAGCTGTTTTTT,CASSSHDSPRAGELFF
NA,TRBD1,12,TRBJ2-5,TRBV28,TGTGCCAGTGGACAGGGCCAAGAGACCCAGTACTTC,CASGQGQETQYF
NA,NA,12,TRBJ2-1,TRBV6-5,TGTGCCAGCAGTCCAGGTTGGGATGAGCAGTTCTTC,CASSPGWDEQFF
NA,NA,13,TRBJ2-7,TRBV12-3/TRBV12-4,TGTGCCAGCAGTTTCCCCCTCTCCTACGAGCAGTACTTC,CASSFPLSYEQYF
NA,NA,12,TRBJ2-3,TRBV6-2/TRBV6-3,TGTGCCAGCAGTGTGTACACAGATACGCAGTATTTT,CASSVYTDTQYF